The 10 T cell receptor beta chains below all came from one sample that was sequenced in a study of Graves' ophthalmopathy and Graves' hyperthyroidism. The sequenced template was RNA, covering the TCR beta CDR3 region. HTBI primers primed a first-round RT-PCR, and a second-round multiplex PCR followed. A single record per CDR3 protein comes from TCRdb applying MiXCR to the multiplex PCR reads. The data hold 600,000 to 950,000 distinct CDR3 sequences, with approximately 40% observed a single time. The sample taken for sequencing was peripheral blood. These receptors all stem from an adult man with Graves' ophthalmopathy.

V is TRBV20-1 and J is TRBJ2-5; 7 bases are shared with TRBD1. The germline V gene encodes CDR1 DFQATT and CDR2 SNEGSKA (reference sequence). The CDR3 loop spans 14 amino acids. The junction had 8 bases not matched to a gene; V was cut back by 2 bases and J by 5 bases. CDR3 in DNA: TGCAGTGCTAGACCGACAGGGATCGGGGAGACCCAGTACTTC. It is translated as CSARPTGIGETQYF.

This chain uses TRBV25-1 with TRBJ1-1, with D tentatively TRBD1 (5 bases). This CDR3 region has 15 residues. V dropped 5 bases and J dropped 2 bases, with 15 bases sitting between them. In germline, CDR1 is MGHDK, CDR2 SYGVNS. CDR3 bases: TGTGCCAGCAGTTACGCCCGAGGGGCCAACACTGAAGCTTTCTTT. Protein sequence: CASSYARGANTEAFF.

V usage is TRBV5-1 and J usage is TRBJ1-1, with 9 bases fitting TRBD1. V trimming: 4 bases; J trimming: 0 bases; junction bases outside the gene matches: 10. Germline V lookup: CDR1 SGHRS, CDR2 YFSETQ. CDR3 length: 17 amino acids. The CDR3 DNA is TGCGCCAGCAGCCACCGGACAGGGGATAAACTGAACACTGAAGCTTTCTTT. Its protein is CASSHRTGDKLNTEAFF.

For this clonotype: The CDR3 end shows no conserved phenylalanine or tryptophan, and so a read error is likely. The chain joins TRBV25-1 to TRBJ2-2; no reliable D call. Trimming cost V 5 bases and J 8 bases, with 24 bases left between them. This CDR3 region has 17 residues. CDR1 and CDR2 (germline): MGHDK, SYGVNS. The CDR3: CASSYSFQSPIEGELFL. In DNA, the CDR3 is TGTGCCAGCAGTTACTCGTTCCAATCACCAATTGAGGGGGAGCTGTTTCTT.

The chain links TRBV12-3 or TRBV12-4 to TRBJ1-5; D perhaps matches TRBD1 (5 bases). The V and J ends lost 0 bases and 7 bases respectively, with 13 bases between them. This CDR3 contains 15 residues. The CDR3 DNA is TGTGCCAGCAGTTTAGCGTTCCAGGGTGGACAGCCCCAGCATTTT. Its protein product is CASSLAFQGGQPQHF.

The sample holds a few counts of this clonotype. The gene calls are TRBV4-2 and TRBJ2-2, with TRBD2 identical over 8 bases. Germline V gene sequence: CDR1 LGHNA, CDR2 YNFKEQ. There are 16 residues in the CDR3. With 5 bases clipped from V and 8 bases from J, the junction kept 13 bases outside the gene matches. The CDR3 region is CASSLTPGLVRGELFF. The CDR3 DNA follows: TGTGCCAGCAGCTTAACTCCGGGACTAGTGCGGGGGGAGCTGTTTTTT.

The chain links TRBV20-1 to TRBJ1-5, with a possible D match to TRBD1 (6 bases). The CDR3 length is 14 residues. Between the trimmed V and J ends, which lost 4 bases and 5 bases, there was a span of 15 bases. The V gene's germline CDR1 is DFQATT and CDR2 SNEGSKA (reference sequence). The CDR3 loop reads CSAILDKGDQPQHF. In DNA form, the CDR3 reads TGCAGTGCTATACTAGATAAGGGGGATCAGCCCCAGCATTTT.

This clonotype was seen ten or more times. The chain joins TRBV7-8 to TRBJ1-2, with D possibly matching TRBD1 (5 bases). CDR1 SGHVS and CDR2 FQNEAQ come from the germline V gene. The CDR3 extends over 14 amino acids. V was shortened by 5 bases and J by 2 bases, with 12 bases between the two germline ends. For the CDR3, the DNA is TGTGCCAGCAGCGAAACAGGCGGAAACTATGGCTACACCTTC. Protein sequence: CASSETGGNYGYTF.

The chain has TRBV20-1 and TRBJ1-5; 8 bases line up with TRBD1. V trimming: 5 bases; J trimming: 6 bases; junction bases outside the gene matches: 9. CDR3 length: 14 residues. Germline V CDR1 and CDR2: DFQATT, SNEGSKA (reference sequence). The CDR3 loop is CSAPPRGPGQPQHF. The CDR3 region has the DNA TGCAGTGCTCCCCCCAGGGGGCCGGGTCAGCCCCAGCATTTT.

The chain has TRBV25-1 and TRBJ1-5, with D uncertain. Trimming took off 5 bases at V and 4 bases at J, with 12 bases between the two ends. Germline V gene lookup returns CDR1 MGHDK and CDR2 SYGVNS. The CDR3 spans 14 residues. The CDR3 spells CASSLDGTNQPQHF. The DNA for the CDR3 is TGTGCCAGCAGTCTGGACGGAACAAATCAGCCCCAGCATTTT.